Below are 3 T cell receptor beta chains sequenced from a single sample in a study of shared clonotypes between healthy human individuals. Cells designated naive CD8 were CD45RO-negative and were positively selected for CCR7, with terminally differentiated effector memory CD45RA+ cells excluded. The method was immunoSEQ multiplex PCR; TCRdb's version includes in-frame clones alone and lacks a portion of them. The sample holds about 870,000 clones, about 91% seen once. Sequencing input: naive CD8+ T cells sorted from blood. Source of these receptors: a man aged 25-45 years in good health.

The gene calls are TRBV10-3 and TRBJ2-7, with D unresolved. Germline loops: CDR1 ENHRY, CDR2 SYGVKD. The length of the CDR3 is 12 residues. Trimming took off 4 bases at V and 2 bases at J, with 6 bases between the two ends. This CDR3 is CAISAIPYEQYF. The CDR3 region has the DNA TGTGCCATCAGTGCGATCCCCTACGAGCAGTACTTC.

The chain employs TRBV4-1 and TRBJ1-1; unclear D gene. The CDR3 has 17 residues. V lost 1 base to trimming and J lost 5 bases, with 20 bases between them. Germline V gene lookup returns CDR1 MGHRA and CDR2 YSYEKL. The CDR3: CASSQGHPLPAGTEAFF. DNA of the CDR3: TGCGCCAGCAGCCAAGGTCACCCCCTTCCGGCGGGTACTGAAGCTTTCTTT.

The CDR3 DNA sequence: TGTGCCAGCAGCTTGGCCGTCGATTCCGAGGGGAACTACGAGCAGTACTTC. Its translation: CASSLAVDSEGNYEQYF. This chain connects TRBV5-4 to TRBJ2-7; the D call may be TRBD1 or TRBD2 (5 bases each). Germline V lookup: CDR1 SGHNT, CDR2 YYREEE (reference sequence). The CDR3 contains 17 residues. Trimming stripped 0 bases from V and 3 bases from J, with 19 bases between. The variable domain in full, with the rest retrieved from reference TRBV5-4 and TRBJ2-7, is ETGVTQSPTHLIKTRGQQVTLRCSSQSGHNTVSWYQQALGQGPQFIFQYYREEENGRGNFPPRFSGLQFPNYSSELNVNALELDDSALYLCASSLAVDSEGNYEQYFGPGTRLTVT.